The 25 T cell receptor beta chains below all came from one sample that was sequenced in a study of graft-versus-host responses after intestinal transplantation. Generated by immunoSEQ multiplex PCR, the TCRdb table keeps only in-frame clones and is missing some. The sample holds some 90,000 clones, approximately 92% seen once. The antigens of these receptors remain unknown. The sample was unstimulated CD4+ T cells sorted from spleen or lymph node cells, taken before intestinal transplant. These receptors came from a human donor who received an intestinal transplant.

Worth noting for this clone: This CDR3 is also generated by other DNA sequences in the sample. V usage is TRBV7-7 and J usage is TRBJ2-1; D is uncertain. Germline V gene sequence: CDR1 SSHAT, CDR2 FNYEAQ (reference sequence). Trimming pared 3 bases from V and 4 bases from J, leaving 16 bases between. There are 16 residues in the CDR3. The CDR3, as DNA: TGTGCCAGCAGCTTCGAACCCCGGGCAGGTTACAATGAGCAGTTCTTC. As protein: CASSFEPRAGYNEQFF.

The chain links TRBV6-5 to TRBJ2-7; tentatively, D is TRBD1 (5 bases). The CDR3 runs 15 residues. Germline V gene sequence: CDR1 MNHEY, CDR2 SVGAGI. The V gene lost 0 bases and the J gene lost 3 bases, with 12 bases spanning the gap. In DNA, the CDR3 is TGTGCCAGCAGTTACTCGAAAGGGGCGGTCTACGAGCAGTACTTC. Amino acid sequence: CASSYSKGAVYEQYF.

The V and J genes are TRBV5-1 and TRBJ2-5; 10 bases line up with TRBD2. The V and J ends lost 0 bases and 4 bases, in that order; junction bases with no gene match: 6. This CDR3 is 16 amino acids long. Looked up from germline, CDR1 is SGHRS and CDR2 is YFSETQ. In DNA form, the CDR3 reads TGCGCCAGCAGCTTGGAGGTAGCGGGAGGAGGAGAGACCCAGTACTTC. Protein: CASSLEVAGGGETQYF. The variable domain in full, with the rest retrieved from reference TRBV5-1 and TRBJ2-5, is KAGVTQTPRYLIKTRGQQVTLSCSPISGHRSVSWYQQTPGQGLQFLFEYFSETQRNKGNFPGRFSGRQFSNSRSEMNVSTLELGDSALYLCASSLEVAGGGETQYFGPGTRLLVL.

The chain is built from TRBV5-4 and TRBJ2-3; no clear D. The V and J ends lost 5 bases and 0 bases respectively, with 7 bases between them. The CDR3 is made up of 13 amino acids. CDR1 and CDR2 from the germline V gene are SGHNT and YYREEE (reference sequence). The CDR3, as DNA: TGTGCCAGCAGGGAGACTAGCACAGATACGCAGTATTTT. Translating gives CASRETSTDTQYF.

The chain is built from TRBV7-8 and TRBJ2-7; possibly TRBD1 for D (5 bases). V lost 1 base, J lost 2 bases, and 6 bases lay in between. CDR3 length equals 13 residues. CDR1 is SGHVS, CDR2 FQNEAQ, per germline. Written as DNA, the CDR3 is TGTGCCAGCAGCTTAGGGACACCCTACGAGCAGTACTTC. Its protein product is CASSLGTPYEQYF.

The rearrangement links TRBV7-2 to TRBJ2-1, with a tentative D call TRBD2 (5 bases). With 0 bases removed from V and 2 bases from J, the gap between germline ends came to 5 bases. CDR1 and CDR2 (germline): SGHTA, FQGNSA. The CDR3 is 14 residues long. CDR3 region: CASSLAGAYNEQFF. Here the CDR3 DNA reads TGTGCCAGCAGCTTAGCGGGAGCCTACAATGAGCAGTTCTTC. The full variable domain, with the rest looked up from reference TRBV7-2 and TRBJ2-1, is GAGVSQSPSNKVTEKGKDVELRCDPISGHTALYWYRQSLGQGLEFLIYFQGNSAPDKSGLPSDRFSAERTGGSVSTLTIQRTQQEDSAVYLCASSLAGAYNEQFFGPGTRLTVL.

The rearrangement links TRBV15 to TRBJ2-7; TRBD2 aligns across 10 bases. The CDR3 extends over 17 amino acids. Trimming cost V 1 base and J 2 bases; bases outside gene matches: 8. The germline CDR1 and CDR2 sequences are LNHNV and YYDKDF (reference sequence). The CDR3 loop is CATSRGLRTSGTYEQYF. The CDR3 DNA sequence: TGTGCCACCAGCAGAGGCCTCCGGACTAGCGGAACCTACGAGCAGTACTTC. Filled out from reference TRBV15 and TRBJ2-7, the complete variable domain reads DAMVIQNPRYQVTQFGKPVTLSCSQTLNHNVMYWYQQKSSQAPKLLFHYYDKDFNNEADTPDNFQSRRPNTSFCFLDIRSPGLGDTAMYLCATSRGLRTSGTYEQYFGPGTRLTVT.

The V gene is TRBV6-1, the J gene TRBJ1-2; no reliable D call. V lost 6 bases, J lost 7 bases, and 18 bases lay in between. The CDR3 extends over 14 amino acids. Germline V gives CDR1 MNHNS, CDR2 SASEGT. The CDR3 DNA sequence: TGTGCCAGCAGCGGGGAGATTATAGGGAGTGGCTACACCTTC. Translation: CASSGEIIGSGYTF.

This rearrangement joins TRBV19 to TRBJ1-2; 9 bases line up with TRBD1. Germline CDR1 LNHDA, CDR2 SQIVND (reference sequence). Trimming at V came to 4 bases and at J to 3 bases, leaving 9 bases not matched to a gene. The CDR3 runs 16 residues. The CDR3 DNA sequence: TGTGCCAGTAGTACCCTAAACCGGGACAGGGACTATGGCTACACCTTC. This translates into CASSTLNRDRDYGYTF.

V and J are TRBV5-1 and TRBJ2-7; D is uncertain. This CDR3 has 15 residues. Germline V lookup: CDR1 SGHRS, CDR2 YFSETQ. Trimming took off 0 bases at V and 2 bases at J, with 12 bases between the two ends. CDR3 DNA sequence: TGCGCCAGCAGCTTGGACCAAGAAAGACCCTACGAGCAGTACTTC. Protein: CASSLDQERPYEQYF.

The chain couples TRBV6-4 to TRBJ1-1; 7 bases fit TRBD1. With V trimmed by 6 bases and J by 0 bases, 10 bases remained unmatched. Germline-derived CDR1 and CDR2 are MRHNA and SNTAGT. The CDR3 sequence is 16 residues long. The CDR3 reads CASRPTVQGLNTEAFF. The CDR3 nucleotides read TGTGCCAGCAGACCTACGGTACAGGGGCTGAACACTGAAGCTTTCTTT.

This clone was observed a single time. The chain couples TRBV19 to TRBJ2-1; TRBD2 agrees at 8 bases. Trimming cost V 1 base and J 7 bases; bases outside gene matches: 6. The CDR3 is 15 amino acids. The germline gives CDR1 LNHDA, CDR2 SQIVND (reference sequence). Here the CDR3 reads CASSIAGGPRNEQFF. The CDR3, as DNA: TGTGCCAGTAGTATAGCGGGAGGGCCGAGAAATGAGCAGTTCTTC.

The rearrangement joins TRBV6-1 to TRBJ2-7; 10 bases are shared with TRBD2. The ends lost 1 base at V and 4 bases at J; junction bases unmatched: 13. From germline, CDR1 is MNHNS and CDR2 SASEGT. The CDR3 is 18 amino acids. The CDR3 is CASSEGLSGVAGGYEQYF. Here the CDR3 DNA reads TGTGCCAGCAGTGAAGGTCTTTCGGGAGTAGCGGGAGGTTACGAGCAGTACTTC.

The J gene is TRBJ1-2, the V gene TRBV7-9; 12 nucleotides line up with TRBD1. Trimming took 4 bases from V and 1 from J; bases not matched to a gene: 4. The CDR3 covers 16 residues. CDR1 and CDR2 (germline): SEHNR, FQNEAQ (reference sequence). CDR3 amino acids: CASSWGTGGVNYGYTF. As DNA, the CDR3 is TGTGCCAGCAGCTGGGGGACAGGGGGCGTTAACTATGGCTACACCTTC.

The CDR3: CAARTSANTGELFF. The CDR3 DNA follows: TGTGCCGCCCGGACTAGCGCGAACACCGGGGAGCTGTTTTTT. The chain has TRBV10-3 and TRBJ2-2; TRBD2 matches at 9 bases. V lost 11 bases to trimming and J lost 0 bases; unmatched junction nucleotides: 4. From germline, CDR1 is ENHRY and CDR2 SYGVKD. The CDR3 consists of 14 residues.

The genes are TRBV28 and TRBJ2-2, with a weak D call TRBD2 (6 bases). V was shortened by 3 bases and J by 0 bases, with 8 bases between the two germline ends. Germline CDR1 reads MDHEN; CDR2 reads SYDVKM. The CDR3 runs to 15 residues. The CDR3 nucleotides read TGTGCCAGCAGTTTGCTAGCGCCGAACACCGGGGAGCTGTTTTTT. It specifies CASSLLAPNTGELFF.

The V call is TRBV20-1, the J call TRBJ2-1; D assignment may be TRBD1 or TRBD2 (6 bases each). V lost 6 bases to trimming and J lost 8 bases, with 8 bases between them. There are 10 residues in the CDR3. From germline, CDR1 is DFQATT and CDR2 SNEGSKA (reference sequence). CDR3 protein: CSAEGDEQFF. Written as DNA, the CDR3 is TGCAGTGCGGAGGGGGATGAGCAGTTCTTC.

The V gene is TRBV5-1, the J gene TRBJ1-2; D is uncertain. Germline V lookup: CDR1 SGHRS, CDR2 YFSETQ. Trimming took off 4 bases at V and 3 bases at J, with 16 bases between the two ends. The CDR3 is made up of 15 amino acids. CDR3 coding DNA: TGCGCCAGCAGCAACGGGAATATTCCAGACTATGGCTACACCTTC. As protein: CASSNGNIPDYGYTF.

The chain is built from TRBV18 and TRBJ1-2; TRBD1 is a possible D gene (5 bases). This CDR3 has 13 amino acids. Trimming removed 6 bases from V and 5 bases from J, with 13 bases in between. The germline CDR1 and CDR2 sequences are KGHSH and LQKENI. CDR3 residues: CASSSMGEYGYTF. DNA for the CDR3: TGTGCCAGCTCCTCTATGGGGGAATATGGCTACACCTTC. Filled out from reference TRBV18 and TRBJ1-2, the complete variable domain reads NAGVMQNPRHLVRRRGQEARLRCSPMKGHSHVYWYRQLPEEGLKFMVYLQKENIIDESGMPKERFSAEFPKEGPSILRIQQVVRGDSAAYFCASSSMGEYGYTFGSGTRLTVV.

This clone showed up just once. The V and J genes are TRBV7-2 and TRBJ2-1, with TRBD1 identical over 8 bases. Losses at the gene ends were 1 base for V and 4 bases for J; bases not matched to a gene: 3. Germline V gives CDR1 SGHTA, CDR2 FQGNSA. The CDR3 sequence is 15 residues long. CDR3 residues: CASSLGQGAYNEQFF. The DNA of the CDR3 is TGTGCCAGCAGCTTAGGGCAGGGGGCGTACAATGAGCAGTTCTTC.

In DNA, the CDR3 is TGTGCCAGCAGCCTCGGGACTAGCGGGACCCAAGAGACCCAGTACTTC. This gives the protein CASSLGTSGTQETQYF. The chain has TRBV4-2 and TRBJ2-5, with 13 bases lining up with TRBD2. CDR3 length: 16 amino acids. Germline loops: CDR1 LGHNA, CDR2 YNFKEQ. The ends lost 4 bases at V and 1 base at J; junction bases unmatched: 3.

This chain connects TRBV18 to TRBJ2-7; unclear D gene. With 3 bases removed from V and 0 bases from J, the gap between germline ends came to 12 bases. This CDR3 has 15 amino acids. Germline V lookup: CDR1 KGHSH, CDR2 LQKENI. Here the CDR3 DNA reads TGTGCCAGCTCACCGCCGTTGGCCAGCTCCTACGAGCAGTACTTC. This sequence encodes CASSPPLASSYEQYF.

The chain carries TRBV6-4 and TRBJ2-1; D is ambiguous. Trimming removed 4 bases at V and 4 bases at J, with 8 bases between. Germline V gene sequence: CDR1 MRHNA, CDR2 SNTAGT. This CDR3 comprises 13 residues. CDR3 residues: CASSAGGYNEQFF. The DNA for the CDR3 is TGTGCCAGCAGTGCGGGCGGATACAATGAGCAGTTCTTC.

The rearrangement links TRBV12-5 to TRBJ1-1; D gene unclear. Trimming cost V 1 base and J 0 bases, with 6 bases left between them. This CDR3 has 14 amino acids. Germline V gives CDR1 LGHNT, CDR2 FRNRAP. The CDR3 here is CASGLDNMNTEAFF. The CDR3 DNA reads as TGTGCTAGTGGTTTGGACAACATGAACACTGAAGCTTTCTTT. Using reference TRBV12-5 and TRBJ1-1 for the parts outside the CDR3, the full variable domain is DARVTQTPRHKVTEMGQEVTMRCQPILGHNTVFWYRQTMMQGLELLAYFRNRAPLDDSGMPKDRFSAEMPDATLATLKIQPSEPRDSAVYFCASGLDNMNTEAFFGQGTRLTVV.

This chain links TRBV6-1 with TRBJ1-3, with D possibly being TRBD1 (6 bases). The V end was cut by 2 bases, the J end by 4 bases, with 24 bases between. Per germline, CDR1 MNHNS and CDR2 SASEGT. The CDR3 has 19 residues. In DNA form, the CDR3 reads TGTGCCAGCAGTGAATTGGGGGGCCCCCGCCACCAGAAAGGAAACACCATATATTTT. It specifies CASSELGGPRHQKGNTIYF.